This T cell receptor beta chain is drawn from a study of cytomegalovirus exposure and HLA in healthy donors (dated 2017 in TCRdb). Notes on the research overall: In an earlier analysis of 587 of the donors, 276 Gb of sequence data and just under 120 million unique TCR beta sequences from about 179 million T cells were reported. An early release covering about 600 HLA-typed donors comprised approximately 290 gigabases of sequencing data and roughly 86 million unique TCR sequences. Of the 300 to 500 genotyped donors, less than 90% were placed in the genetic ancestry cluster associated with self-reported Caucasian donors. The study aimed to test whether cataloging public T cell receptors could reveal signatures of past pathogen exposure. The T cell repertoires of under 700 subjects were profiled by immunosequencing and related to cytomegalovirus serostatus. In addition to the first cohort of approximately 650 subjects, a separate validation cohort of some 120 different subjects was used. The study combined high-throughput TCR immunosequencing, statistical association of individual TCRs with disease status, and machine learning to predict cytomegalovirus infection status. A later analysis re-examined previously published TCR beta repertoires from 600 to 700 donors and added high-resolution HLA genotyping to investigate patterns of TCR occurrence. Rather than drawing on any new phenotypic data, the later analysis identified candidate immune exposures from TCR beta sequences and the way those sequences occurred across donors. An earlier analysis of several hundred of the donors used high-throughput TCR beta sequencing to judge whether each TCR beta V gene segment behaved as functional or pseudogenic. Donor age, sex, ethnicity and CMV serostatus were compiled together with the repertoire data. A later genetic analysis took genome-wide SNP genotypes for about 55% of the 666 donors and used that subset as a discovery cohort. All discovery cohort repertoires had been generated using a single sequencing platform. Both class I and class II loci were covered by HLA typing, at four-digit resolution. The number of typed donors differed by locus: roughly 620-630 for A, B, C, DRB1 and DQB1; roughly 510 for DQA1; 606 for DPA1; and 450 to 480 for DPB1. Roughly five DR-DQ haplotypes were treated as single units for association and clustering because of strong linkage in the cohort. Among about 370 genotyped donors of the cohort, an average of approximately 240,000 unique TCR beta nucleotide sequences was sequenced per donor, of which 15% to 20% were non-productive. General findings and caveats noted by the study authors: A later analysis found that HLA-associated TCR beta chains were more clonally expanded and had lower generation probabilities than equally common non-associated chains. In the study, about 150 TCR beta chains were listed as associated with cytomegalovirus. In a later analysis, most CMV-associated TCR beta chains were found to appear HLA-restricted, with HLA associations seemingly driven largely by CMV exposure. CMV serostatus was the only immune exposure information available for the cohort. Correlated functional status among segregating V segments might reflect linkage disequilibrium, but an unknown experimental factor could not be ruled out. A later analysis associated roughly 17,000 TCR beta sequences with specific HLA alleles at a false discovery rate of 0.05. In an earlier analysis of approximately 590 of the donors, most TCR beta V segments appeared in productive rearrangements about 90% or about 30% of the time, broadly matching IMGT annotations. In a later analysis, the rate of TCR association differed among HLA loci, with DRB1 alleles having the most associated TCRs and HLA-C alleles having the fewest. A further reported finding was that TCR beta sequences accurately predicted the HLA-A and HLA-B alleles for most subjects in the first cohort. When HLA alleles, especially DR and DQ, strongly co-occurred, TCR associations were difficult to assign to individual alleles. Several of the top co-occurrence clusters appeared to be linked to parvovirus B19, influenza, CMV and Epstein-Barr virus, according to a later analysis. HLA typing was unavailable for some donors at each locus, so association tests used only the typed subset. Because counts were too low, 15 to 20 rarely observed V segments, including chromosome 9 orphons, were excluded from the earlier analysis of several hundred of the donors. A cluster of highly shared sequence variants was judged likely to be a technical artifact of the sequencing pipeline. This cohort had only TCR beta chains sequenced, and the lack of alpha or paired-chain data limited which features could be detected. The classifier was reported to diagnose cytomegalovirus status with high specificity and sensitivity in both the original and validation cohorts. The 87-base-pair reads could not distinguish some IMGT-functional V segments, including TRBV6-2 and TRBV6-3, so those segments were excluded. A later genetic analysis reported fewer N-insertions in productive TCRs among donors in an Asian-associated ancestry cluster than the approximately 700-donor mean. In a later genetic analysis, a missense DCLRE1C variant was associated with V-gene and J-gene trimming of TCR beta chains, and the association was replicated in an independent cohort. Most TCR sequences were seen in very few donors, while some public TCRs were found in many individuals. Sequencing depth was assumed to be roughly uniform across donors in the presence/absence analyses, though that assumption may not hold. According to the authors, the approach could potentially be generalized to other disease states and immunological phenotypes. In vitro tests confirmed that a few of the cytomegalovirus-associated TCR beta chains recognize cytomegalovirus antigens.

The cohort was made up of several hundred healthy bone marrow donors. All cohort members were sampled while nominally healthy, although unrecorded immune exposures were likely present. The donor tested CMV seronegative, placing the donor among the 300 to 400 seronegative members of the cohort. A peripheral blood sample was provided by each donor, and peripheral blood mononuclear cells were used for TCR beta sequencing. Genomic DNA was extracted from the blood cell samples with the Qiagen DNeasy Blood Extraction Kit. V is cut back by 5 bases and J by 4 bases, with 2 bases in the junction unmatched. Sequences SEHNR (CDR1) and FQNEAQ (CDR2) are obtained from the germline V gene (reference sequence). Inclusive of the bounding cysteine and phenylalanine, the CDR3 is 14 residues long. The read is trimmed to its CDR3 DNA, 42 bases read in frame from base 1. As for this clone: Its target antigen remains unknown.

Receptor libraries were prepared by the immunoSEQ multiplex PCR assay. The multiplex PCR relied on a mix of 60 forward primers for TCR Vbeta segments and 13 reverse primers for TCR Jbeta segments. A multiplex PCR assay on genomic DNA amplified the CDR3 region of rearranged TCR beta genes. The Illumina HiSeq System was used to sequence the amplified TCR beta libraries as 87-base-pair reads. In the authors' own workflow: In a later analysis, tens of millions of unique TCR beta chains were counted across the roughly 700 repertoires, and approximately 9.9 million of these chains were shared by at least two donors. A nearest-neighbor algorithm error-corrected the raw reads and collapsed the reads into unique sequences, merging closely related sequences to remove PCR and sequencing errors. CDR3 sequences were aligned to IMGT reference sequences to assign V, D and J gene segments. Each retained sequence needed at least a six-nucleotide match to both a V gene segment and a J gene segment. Rearrangements were classified as productive when the CDR3 lacked stop codons and remained in frame with V and J, and all other rearrangements were classified as non-productive. Following IMGT convention, CDR3 was defined as the stretch from the second conserved V-encoded cysteine to the conserved J-encoded phenylalanine. Sequences without an unambiguous match to a single V gene segment were excluded from the earlier analysis of 587 of the donors. An earlier analysis of a few hundred of the donors classified V segments as functional when productive rearrangements were above 56.7% and as segregating when the standard deviation between donors was above 5%. A statistical classification framework was developed to diagnose cytomegalovirus status using the catalog of TCR beta chain sequences. In a later analysis, TCR nucleotide sequences were compared against IMGT/GENE-DB human TR gene sequences so that V and J genes could be assigned. A later analysis assigned CDR3 sequences and most-parsimonious VDJ recombination scenarios with the TCRdist pipeline. A later analysis defined each TCR beta chain by its CDR3 amino acid sequence plus V-gene family, and excluded reads lacking a unique V-gene family. A later analysis removed 550 to 700 highly shared, low-generation-probability nucleotide sequences to deal with suspected cross-contamination and a sequencing artifact. For each public chain, a later analysis derived a clonal expansion index from normalized ranks of inferred template counts within each repertoire. Generation probabilities in a later analysis came from a VDJ recombination model fitted to out-of-frame rearrangements, and those results were checked against IGoR. A later analysis scored TCR-TCR, TCR-HLA and TCR-CMV co-occurrence with hypergeometric tests, applying a repertoire-size bias correction to TCR pairs. To estimate false discovery rates, a later analysis permuted the HLA or CMV assignments 20 times. A later analysis grouped co-occurring TCRs with DBSCAN, adding TCRdist sequence similarity when clustering within HLA-allele-positive subsets. For co-occurrence clustering, repertoires with fewer than 30,000 or more than 120,000 public chains were excluded, along with roughly 5 repertoires with anomalous nucleotide sharing. Drawn from immuneACCESS, this table holds only the in-frame rearrangements with V and J called that TCRdb kept. Clones are partly lost; checked studies trace under half to an unresolved V gene and leave the rest unexplained. The V and J calls and clone size were taken over from that table, and D and trimming were inferred from the DNA. The table for this sample shows 95,000 to 150,000 clones. The ten largest clones take up over 2% of the sample.

The receptor's source is a man aged 40-50 years in good health and CMV-seronegative. The chain is assembled from TRBV7-9 and TRBJ2-1; TRBD2 lines up with 10 middle nucleotides. Sequenced material: PBMCs. The nucleotides read TGTGCCAGCAGCAGGGGACTAGCGTACAATGAGCAGTTCTTC. It translates to CASSRGLAYNEQFF.